This TCR beta chain came from a study of blood T cell repertoires in COVID-19. Study-level background: PBMCs, B-cell-depleted T cells, or T cells were the source of the cDNA or gDNA that made up the material.

This clone was picked up one time. V lost 3 bases and J 0 bases, leaving 9 bases between the germline ends. Germline CDR1 is ENHRY and CDR2 is SYGVKD. The CDR3 has 15 residues. Authors' analysis steps: Reference gene primer amplification in the assay estimated nucleated cell counts. TCRdb keeps only in-frame clones here, not all; method: immunoSEQ multiplex PCR. V, J and clone size are those of that table, while D and trimming were read from the DNA. Here the sample spans approximately 220,000 clones, about four fifths being singletons. Sequenced sample: PBMCs or T cells enriched from blood (not recorded which). The V gene is TRBV10-3, the J gene TRBJ2-1; D call uncertain. The receptor was isolated from a woman between 40 and 55 years old who had recovered from COVID-19. In DNA, the CDR3 is TGTGCCATCAGTGACGGGTCTGGCTCCTACAATGAGCAGTTCTTC. It encodes CAISDGSGSYNEQFF.